This passage covers 18 T cell receptor beta chains from one sample sequenced in a study of beta chain features in type 1 diabetes (dated by TCRdb to 2016 to 2018). Beyond this particular receptor, the publication reports: A moderate but significant shortening of TCRB CDR3 length was observed in type 1 diabetes patients in all four CD4+ subsets.

The library was obtained by the immunoSEQ multiplex PCR assay. The entire amount of isolated RNA was reverse transcribed using the High Capacity cDNA Reverse Transcription Kit, so the sequenced TCRB transcripts were expressed ones. Entries here come from immuneACCESS through TCRdb and include only in-frame sequences with V and J called. Some clones fail to appear in such tables; in the studies checked, an unresolved V gene covers under half of the shortfall, and the cause of the remainder is unknown. A total of over 650,000 clones appear in this sample, 11% to 15% of them only once. The ten largest clonotypes hold 0.035% to 0.04% of the sample. Which antigens these TCRs recognize remains unknown. The source material was naive CD4+ T cells from blood. The cell subset or site label of this sample denotes: true naive CD4+ T cells. All receptors derive from a man between 18 and 35 years old with type 1 diabetes.

V and J are TRBV4-2 and TRBJ2-7; 7 bases are a match to TRBD2. The V segment lost 1 base and the J segment 0 bases; nucleotides outside the gene matches: 3. Germline CDR1 LGHNA, CDR2 YNFKEQ. CDR3 length: 15 amino acids. CDR3 amino acids: CASSQGTRSSYEQYF. The CDR3 DNA is TGTGCCAGCAGCCAAGGGACTAGGAGCTCCTACGAGCAGTACTTC.

The V call is TRBV6-1, the J call TRBJ2-1; possibly TRBD1 for D (5 bases). Trimming shortened V by 8 bases and J by 10 bases, and 15 bases separated the two germline ends. CDR3 size: 12 residues. Germline V gives CDR1 MNHNS, CDR2 SASEGT. This CDR3 is CASGLGPSEQFF. The CDR3 DNA sequence: TGTGCCAGCGGTTTGGGGCCCTCCGAGCAGTTCTTC.

This chain connects TRBV5-1 to TRBJ2-2; D is perhaps TRBD1 (6 bases). Trimming removed 0 bases at V and 5 bases at J, with 8 bases between. The CDR3 has 14 residues. CDR1 is SGHRS, CDR2 YFSETQ, per germline. DNA of the CDR3: TGCGCCAGCAGCTTGGGACAGGTTACCGGGGAGCTGTTTTTT. Amino acid sequence: CASSLGQVTGELFF. Supplemented by reference TRBV5-1 and TRBJ2-2, the full variable domain reads KAGVTQTPRYLIKTRGQQVTLSCSPISGHRSVSWYQQTPGQGLQFLFEYFSETQRNKGNFPGRFSGRQFSNSRSEMNVSTLELGDSALYLCASSLGQVTGELFFGEGSRLTVL.

This chain connects TRBV2 to TRBJ2-1; 13 nucleotides match TRBD2. The germline V gene encodes CDR1 SNHLY and CDR2 FYNNEI. There are 15 residues in the CDR3. V gave up 6 bases and J gave up 4 bases; unmatched junction bases: 3. The CDR3 DNA sequence: TGTGCCAGCAGGACGACTAGCGGGGGGTACAATGAGCAGTTCTTC. Translating gives CASRTTSGGYNEQFF.

V is TRBV19 and J is TRBJ1-5; a possible D gene is TRBD1 (6 bases). V was shortened by 6 bases and J by 2 bases, with 14 bases between the two germline ends. Germline CDR1 LNHDA, CDR2 SQIVND (reference sequence). This CDR3 spans 15 amino acids. Written as DNA, the CDR3 is TGTGCCAGTAGCCACCAGGGGTTTGGCAATCAGCCCCAGCATTTT. It yields the protein CASSHQGFGNQPQHF. Full variable domain (rest looked up from reference TRBV19 and TRBJ1-5): DGGITQSPKYLFRKEGQNVTLSCEQNLNHDAMYWYRQDPGQGLRLIYYSQIVNDFQKGDIAEGYSVSREKKESFPLTVTSAQKNPTAFYLCASSHQGFGNQPQHFGDGTRLSIL.

This clone turned up a few times. The V gene is TRBV6-4, the J gene TRBJ1-2, with D hard to call. Germline lookup yields CDR1 MRHNA and CDR2 SNTAGT. This CDR3 is 12 amino acids long. The germline V and J ends were trimmed by 3 bases and 7 bases, with 9 bases remaining between them. The chain's CDR3 is CASSDRPGGYTF. The CDR3 DNA reads TGTGCCAGCAGTGATCGCCCGGGTGGCTACACCTTC.

This chain uses TRBV4-3 with TRBJ1-6; D perhaps matches TRBD1 (5 bases). The germline CDR1 and CDR2 sequences are LGHNA and YSLEER. The CDR3 is made up of 17 amino acids. V lost 2 bases, J lost 1 base, and 12 bases lay in between. The CDR3 DNA sequence: TGCGCCAGCAGCCAATCAGGGATCGGATCCTATAATTCACCCCTCCACTTT. Amino acid sequence: CASSQSGIGSYNSPLHF.

V and J are TRBV5-1 and TRBJ2-1; TRBD1 is a possible D gene (6 bases). With 2 bases removed from V and 4 bases from J, the gap between germline ends came to 7 bases. Germline V gene sequence: CDR1 SGHRS, CDR2 YFSETQ. The CDR3 spans 13 residues. The CDR3 coding sequence is TGCGCCAGCAGCTTCGGGACATACAATGAGCAGTTCTTC. Amino acid sequence: CASSFGTYNEQFF. Combining the CDR3 with reference TRBV5-1 and TRBJ2-1 gives the whole variable domain KAGVTQTPRYLIKTRGQQVTLSCSPISGHRSVSWYQQTPGQGLQFLFEYFSETQRNKGNFPGRFSGRQFSNSRSEMNVSTLELGDSALYLCASSFGTYNEQFFGPGTRLTVL.

This clone was counted a few times. Within the sample, other DNA sequences also encode this same CDR3. V is TRBV30 and J is TRBJ1-6; D is unclear. Between the trimmed V and J ends, which lost 2 bases and 4 bases, there was a span of 9 bases. The CDR3 loop spans 14 amino acids. The germline CDR1 and CDR2 sequences are GTSNPN and SVGIG (reference sequence). CDR3 in amino acids: CAWSTGSYNSPLHF. Here the CDR3 DNA reads TGTGCCTGGAGTACTGGCAGTTATAATTCACCCCTCCACTTT.

J is TRBJ2-6 and V is TRBV2; D is uncertain. This CDR3 contains 16 residues. Germline V CDR1 and CDR2: SNHLY, FYNNEI. Trimming took 8 bases from V and 0 from J, leaving 14 bases between them. The CDR3 loop reads CASLEASYSGANVLTF. DNA for the CDR3: TGTGCCAGCCTCGAGGCTTCCTACTCTGGGGCCAACGTCCTGACTTTC. Full variable domain (outside the CDR3, taken from reference TRBV2 and TRBJ2-6): EPEVTQTPSHQVTQMGQEVILRCVPISNHLYFYWYRQILGQKVEFLVSFYNNEISEKSEIFDDQFSVERPDGSNFTLKIRSTKLEDSAMYFCASLEASYSGANVLTFGAGSRLTVL.

This clone appeared a few times. The chain is built from TRBV11-2 and TRBJ2-1, with D unclear. V was shortened by 4 bases and J by 0 bases, with 13 bases between the two germline ends. CDR1 SGHAT and CDR2 FQNNGV come from the germline V gene. CDR3 length equals 16 residues. The CDR3 DNA sequence: TGTGCCAGCAGCTCTCGCATTCTAAGCTCCTACAATGAGCAGTTCTTC. Amino acids: CASSSRILSSYNEQFF.

Worth noting for this clone: At one boundary the junction diverges from the germline segment, which might be a read error. The chain carries TRBV7-7 and TRBJ1-1; maybe TRBD1 (6 bases). This CDR3 is built from 13 residues. The germline CDR1 and CDR2 sequences are SSHAT and FNYEAQ (reference sequence). This CDR3 reads CASSRGAETEAFF. CDR3 sequence (DNA): TGTGCTAGCAGCCGGGGGGCGGAAACTGAAGCTTTCTTT.

This clone was found a few times. The chain carries TRBV7-3 and TRBJ2-2; D is perhaps TRBD1 or TRBD2 (5 bases each). The CDR3 is made up of 17 amino acids. Germline loops: CDR1 SGHTA, CDR2 FQGTGA. Trimming cost V 1 base and J 0 bases, with 12 bases left between them. For the CDR3, the DNA is TGTGCCAGCAGCTTAAGTCGGGACGGCCCGAACACCGGGGAGCTGTTTTTT. Its translation: CASSLSRDGPNTGELFF. Together with reference TRBV7-3 and TRBJ2-2, the CDR3 gives the full variable domain: GAGVSQTPSNKVTEKGKYVELRCDPISGHTALYWYRQSLGQGPEFLIYFQGTGAADDSGLPNDRFFAVRPEGSVSTLKIQRTERGDSAVYLCASSLSRDGPNTGELFFGEGSRLTVL.

This chain uses TRBV7-2 with TRBJ2-2; D is perhaps TRBD2 (6 bases). V lost 5 bases and J 2 bases, leaving 15 bases between the germline ends. CDR1 SGHTA and CDR2 FQGNSA come from the germline V gene. CDR3 length equals 16 residues. Here the CDR3 DNA reads TGTGCCAGCAGCCCACCCCGCGGGACCAACACCGGGGAGCTGTTTTTT. Translation gives CASSPPRGTNTGELFF.

The CDR3 protein is CSVVNRVDYGYTF. The CDR3 coding sequence is TGCAGCGTCGTAAACAGGGTAGACTATGGCTACACCTTC. The genes are TRBV29-1 and TRBJ1-2; possibly TRBD1 for D (6 bases). V lost 6 bases to trimming and J lost 3 bases, with 14 bases between them. CDR1 is SQVTM and CDR2 is ANQGSEA in the germline V gene. The CDR3 sequence is 13 residues long.

The chain links TRBV7-2 to TRBJ2-2; no clear D. This CDR3 is built from 14 residues. Germline loops: CDR1 SGHTA, CDR2 FQGNSA. The V end was cut by 1 base, the J end by 6 bases, with 9 bases between. CDR3 loop: CASSLEQTAGELFF. As DNA, the CDR3 is TGTGCCAGCAGCTTAGAGCAAACGGCCGGGGAGCTGTTTTTT.

This clone came up a few times. Here the CDR3 reads CAISDRDYPDYGYTF. In nucleotides, the CDR3 is TGTGCCATCAGTGATCGGGACTACCCGGACTATGGCTACACCTTC. This chain joins TRBV10-3 and TRBJ1-2; tentatively, D is TRBD1 (5 bases). With 3 bases removed from V and 3 bases from J, the gap between germline ends came to 14 bases. The CDR3 contains 15 residues. CDR1 is ENHRY and CDR2 is SYGVKD in the germline V gene.

V and J are TRBV7-9 and TRBJ2-1, with D possibly called TRBD1 or TRBD2 (5 bases each). The ends were cut back, 0 bases at V and 6 bases at J, with 6 bases in the middle. The CDR3 loop spans 13 amino acids. CDR1 SEHNR and CDR2 FQNEAQ come from the germline V gene (reference sequence). For the CDR3, the DNA is TGTGCCAGCAGCTTAGCCGGGGCCAATGAGCAGTTCTTC. Translating gives CASSLAGANEQFF.